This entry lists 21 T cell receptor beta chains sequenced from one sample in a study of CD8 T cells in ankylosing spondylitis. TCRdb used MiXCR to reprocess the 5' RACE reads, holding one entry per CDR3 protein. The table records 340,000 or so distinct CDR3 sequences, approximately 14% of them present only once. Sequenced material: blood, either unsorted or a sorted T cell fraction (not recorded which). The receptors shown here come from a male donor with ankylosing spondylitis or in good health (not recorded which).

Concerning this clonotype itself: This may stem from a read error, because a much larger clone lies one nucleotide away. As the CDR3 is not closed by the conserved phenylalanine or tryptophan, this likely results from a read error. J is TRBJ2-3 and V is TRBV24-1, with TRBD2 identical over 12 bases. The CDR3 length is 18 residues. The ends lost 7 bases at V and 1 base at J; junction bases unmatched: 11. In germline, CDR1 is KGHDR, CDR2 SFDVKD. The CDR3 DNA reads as TGTGCCACCAGCGATGGGACTAGCGGGTTTACGGGCACAGATACGCAGTATTCT. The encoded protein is CATSDGTSGFTGTDTQYS.

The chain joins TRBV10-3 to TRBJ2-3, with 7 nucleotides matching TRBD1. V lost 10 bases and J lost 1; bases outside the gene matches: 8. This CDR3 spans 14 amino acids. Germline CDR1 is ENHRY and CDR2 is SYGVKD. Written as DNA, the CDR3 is TGTGCCACCCGACAGGGACCGGGCACAGATACGCAGTATTTT. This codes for CATRQGPGTDTQYF.

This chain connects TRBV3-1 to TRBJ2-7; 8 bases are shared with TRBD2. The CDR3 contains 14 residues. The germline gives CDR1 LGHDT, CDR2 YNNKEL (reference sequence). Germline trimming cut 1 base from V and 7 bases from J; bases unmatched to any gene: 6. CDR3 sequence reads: CASSQGSGSGEQYF. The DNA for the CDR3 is TGTGCCAGCAGCCAAGGCAGCGGGAGTGGTGAGCAGTACTTC.

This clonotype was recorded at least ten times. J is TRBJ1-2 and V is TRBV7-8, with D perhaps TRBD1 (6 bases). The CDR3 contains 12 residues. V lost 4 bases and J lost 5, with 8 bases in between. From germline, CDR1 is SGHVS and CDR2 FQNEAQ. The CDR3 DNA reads TGTGCCAGCAGCTCCCAGGGGTATGGCTACACCTTC. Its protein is CASSSQGYGYTF.

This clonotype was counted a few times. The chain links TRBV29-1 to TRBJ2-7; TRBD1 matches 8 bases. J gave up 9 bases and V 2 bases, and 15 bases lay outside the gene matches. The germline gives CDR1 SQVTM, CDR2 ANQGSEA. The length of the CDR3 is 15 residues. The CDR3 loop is CSVESRDRRGSGQYF. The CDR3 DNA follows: TGCAGCGTTGAATCCCGGGACAGGCGGGGATCGGGGCAGTACTTC.

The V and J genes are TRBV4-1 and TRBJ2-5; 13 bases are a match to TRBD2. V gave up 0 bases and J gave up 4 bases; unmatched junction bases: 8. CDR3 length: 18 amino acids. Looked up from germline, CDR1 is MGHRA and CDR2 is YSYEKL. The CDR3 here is CASSQDPGTSGVGETQYF. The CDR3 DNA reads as TGCGCCAGCAGCCAAGACCCCGGGACTAGCGGGGTAGGAGAGACCCAGTACTTC.

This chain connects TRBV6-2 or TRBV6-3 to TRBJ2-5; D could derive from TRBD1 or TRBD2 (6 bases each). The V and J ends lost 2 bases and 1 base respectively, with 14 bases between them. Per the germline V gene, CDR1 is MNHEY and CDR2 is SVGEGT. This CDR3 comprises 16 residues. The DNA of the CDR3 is TGTGCCAGCAGTTACCTTGGGGGGCCTCCCCAAGAGACCCAGTACTTC. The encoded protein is CASSYLGGPPQETQYF.

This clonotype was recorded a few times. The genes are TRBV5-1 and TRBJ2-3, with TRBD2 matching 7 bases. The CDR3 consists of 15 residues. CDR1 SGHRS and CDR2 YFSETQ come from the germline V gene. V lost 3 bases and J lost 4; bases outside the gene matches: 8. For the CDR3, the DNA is TGCGCCAGCAGCTCTAGCGGACTACGGGCAGATACGCAGTATTTT. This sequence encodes CASSSSGLRADTQYF.

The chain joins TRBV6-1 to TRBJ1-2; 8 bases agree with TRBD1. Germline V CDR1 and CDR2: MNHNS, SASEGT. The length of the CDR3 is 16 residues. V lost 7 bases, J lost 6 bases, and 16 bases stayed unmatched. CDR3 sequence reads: CASINRQGTLRDGYTF. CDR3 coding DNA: TGTGCCAGCATCAATAGACAGGGGACACTTCGAGATGGCTACACCTTC.

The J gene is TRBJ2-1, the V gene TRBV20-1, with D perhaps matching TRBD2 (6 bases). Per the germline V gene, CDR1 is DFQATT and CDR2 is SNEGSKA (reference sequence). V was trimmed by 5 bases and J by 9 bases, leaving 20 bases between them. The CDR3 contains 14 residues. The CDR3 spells CSASSGPRKAEQFF. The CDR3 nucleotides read TGCAGTGCTTCCAGCGGGCCCCGAAAGGCTGAGCAGTTCTTC.

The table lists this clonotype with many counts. Written as DNA, the CDR3 is TGTGCCAGCTCACCAGTCGTGTACGAGCAGTACTTC. As protein: CASSPVVYEQYF. J is TRBJ2-7 and V is TRBV18; no definite D call. With 2 bases removed from V and 4 bases from J, the gap between germline ends came to 6 bases. The length of the CDR3 is 12 residues. CDR1 and CDR2 (germline): KGHSH, LQKENI.

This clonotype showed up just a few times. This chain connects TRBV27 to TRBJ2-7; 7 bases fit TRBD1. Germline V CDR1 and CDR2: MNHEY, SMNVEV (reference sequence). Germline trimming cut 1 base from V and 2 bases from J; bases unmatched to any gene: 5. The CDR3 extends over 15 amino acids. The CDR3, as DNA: TGTGCCAGCAGTTTATATCCGGGGACAGCCTACGAGCAGTACTTC. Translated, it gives CASSLYPGTAYEQYF.

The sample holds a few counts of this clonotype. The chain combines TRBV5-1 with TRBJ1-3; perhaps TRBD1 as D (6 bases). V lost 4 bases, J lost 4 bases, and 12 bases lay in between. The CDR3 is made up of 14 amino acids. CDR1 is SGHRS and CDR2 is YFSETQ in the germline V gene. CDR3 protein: CASSVQGAGNTIYF. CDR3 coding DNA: TGCGCCAGCAGCGTACAGGGAGCCGGAAACACCATATATTTT.

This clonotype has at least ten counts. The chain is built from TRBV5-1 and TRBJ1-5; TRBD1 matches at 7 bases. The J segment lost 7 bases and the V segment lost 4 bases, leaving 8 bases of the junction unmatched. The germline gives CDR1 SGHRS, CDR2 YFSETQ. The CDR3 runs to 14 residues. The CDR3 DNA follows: TGCGCCAGCAGCCCTACAGGGGAGGGGCAGCCCCAGCATTTT. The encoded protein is CASSPTGEGQPQHF.

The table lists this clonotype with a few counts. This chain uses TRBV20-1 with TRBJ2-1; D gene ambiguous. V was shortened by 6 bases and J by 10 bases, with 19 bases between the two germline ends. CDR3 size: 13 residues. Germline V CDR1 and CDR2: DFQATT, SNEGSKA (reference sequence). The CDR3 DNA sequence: TGCAGTGCCCCCGAAGTCCCAAACCGGGAGCAGTTCTTC. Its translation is CSAPEVPNREQFF.

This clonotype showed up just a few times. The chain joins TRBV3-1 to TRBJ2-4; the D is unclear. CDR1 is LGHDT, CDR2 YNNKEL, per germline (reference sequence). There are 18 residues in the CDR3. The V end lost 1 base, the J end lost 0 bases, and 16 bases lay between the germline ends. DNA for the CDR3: TGTGCCAGCAGCCAAGGAAATGTCGGGTTCCTAGCCAAAAACATTCAGTACTTC. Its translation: CASSQGNVGFLAKNIQYF.

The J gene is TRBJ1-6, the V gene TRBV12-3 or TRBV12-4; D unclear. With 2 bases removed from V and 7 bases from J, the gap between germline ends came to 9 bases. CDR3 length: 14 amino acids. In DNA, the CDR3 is TGTGCCAGCAGTTTAAGAGGGAACAATTCACCCCTCCACTTT. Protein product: CASSLRGNNSPLHF.

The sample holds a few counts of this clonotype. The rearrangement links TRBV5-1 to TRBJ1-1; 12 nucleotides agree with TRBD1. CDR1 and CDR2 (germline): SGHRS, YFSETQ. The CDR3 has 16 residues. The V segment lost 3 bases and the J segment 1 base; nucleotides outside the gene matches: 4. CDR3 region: CASSWGQGAGNTEAFF. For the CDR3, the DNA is TGCGCCAGCAGCTGGGGACAGGGGGCAGGGAACACTGAAGCTTTCTTT.

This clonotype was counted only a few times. CDR3 DNA: TGCAGCGTTGATAGGCAGGGACAAGAGACCCAGTACTTC. It encodes CSVDRQGQETQYF. The gene calls are TRBV29-1 and TRBJ2-5, with D possibly TRBD1 on 5 matching bases. Trimming took off 3 bases at V and 2 bases at J, with 10 bases between the two ends. This CDR3 region has 13 residues. The germline V gene encodes CDR1 SQVTM and CDR2 ANQGSEA.

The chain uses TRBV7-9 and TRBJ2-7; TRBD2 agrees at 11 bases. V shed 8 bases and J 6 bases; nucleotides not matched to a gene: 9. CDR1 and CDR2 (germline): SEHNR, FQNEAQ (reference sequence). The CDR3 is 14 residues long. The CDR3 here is CASLIGGLAVEQYF. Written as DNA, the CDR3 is TGTGCCAGCCTCATTGGGGGACTAGCGGTCGAGCAGTACTTC.

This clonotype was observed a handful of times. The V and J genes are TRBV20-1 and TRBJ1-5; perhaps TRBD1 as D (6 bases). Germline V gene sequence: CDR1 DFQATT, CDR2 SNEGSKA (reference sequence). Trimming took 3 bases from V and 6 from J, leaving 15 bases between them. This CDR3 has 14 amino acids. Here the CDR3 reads CSASDGGSGQPQHF. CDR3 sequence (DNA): TGCAGTGCTAGTGACGGGGGCTCAGGTCAGCCCCAGCATTTT.